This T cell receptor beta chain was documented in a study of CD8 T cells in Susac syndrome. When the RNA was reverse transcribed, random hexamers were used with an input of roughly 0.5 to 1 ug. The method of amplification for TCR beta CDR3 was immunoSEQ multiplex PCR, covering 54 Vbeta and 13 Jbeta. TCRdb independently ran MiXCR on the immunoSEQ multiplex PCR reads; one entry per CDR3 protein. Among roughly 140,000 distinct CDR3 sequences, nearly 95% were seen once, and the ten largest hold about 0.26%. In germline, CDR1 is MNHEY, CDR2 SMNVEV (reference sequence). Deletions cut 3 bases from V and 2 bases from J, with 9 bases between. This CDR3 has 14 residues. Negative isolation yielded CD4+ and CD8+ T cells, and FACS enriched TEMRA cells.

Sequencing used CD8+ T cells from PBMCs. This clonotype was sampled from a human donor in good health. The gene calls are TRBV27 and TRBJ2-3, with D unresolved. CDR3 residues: CASSFAYATDTQYF. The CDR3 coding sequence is TGTGCCAGCAGTTTCGCCTACGCCACAGATACGCAGTATTTT.